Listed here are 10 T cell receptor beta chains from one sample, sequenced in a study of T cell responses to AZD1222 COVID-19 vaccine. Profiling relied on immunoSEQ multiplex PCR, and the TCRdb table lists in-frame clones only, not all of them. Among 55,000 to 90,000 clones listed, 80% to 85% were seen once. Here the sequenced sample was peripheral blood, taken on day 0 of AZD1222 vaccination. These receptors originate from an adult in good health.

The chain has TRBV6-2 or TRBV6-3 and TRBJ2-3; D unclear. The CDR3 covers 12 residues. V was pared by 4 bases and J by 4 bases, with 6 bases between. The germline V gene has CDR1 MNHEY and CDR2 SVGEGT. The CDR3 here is CASSLVPDTQYF. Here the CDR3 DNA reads TGTGCCAGCAGTTTAGTTCCAGATACGCAGTATTTT.

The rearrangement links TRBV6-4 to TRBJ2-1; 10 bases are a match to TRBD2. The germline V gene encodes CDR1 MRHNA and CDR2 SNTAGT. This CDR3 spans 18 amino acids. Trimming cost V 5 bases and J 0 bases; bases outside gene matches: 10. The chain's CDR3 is CASSPAPVAGGSYNEQFF. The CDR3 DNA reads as TGTGCCAGCAGTCCCGCCCCGGTAGCGGGGGGCTCCTACAATGAGCAGTTCTTC.

This chain's CDR3 is CASSQQGNVGNSPLHF. CDR3 in DNA: TGCGCCAGCAGCCAGCAGGGGAACGTCGGTAATTCACCCCTCCACTTT. V and J are TRBV4-3 and TRBJ1-6, with D possibly TRBD1 on 6 matching bases. The CDR3 spans 16 residues. The germline V gene encodes CDR1 LGHNA and CDR2 YSLEER. V lost 3 bases and J lost 6, with 15 bases in between.

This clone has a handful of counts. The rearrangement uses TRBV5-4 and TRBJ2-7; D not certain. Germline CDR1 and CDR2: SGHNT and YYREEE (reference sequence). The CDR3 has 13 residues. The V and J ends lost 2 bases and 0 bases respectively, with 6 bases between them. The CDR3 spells CASSLGNSYEQYF. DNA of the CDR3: TGTGCCAGCAGCTTAGGAAACTCCTACGAGCAGTACTTC. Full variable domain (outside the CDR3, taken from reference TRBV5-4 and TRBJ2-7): ETGVTQSPTHLIKTRGQQVTLRCSSQSGHNTVSWYQQALGQGPQFIFQYYREEENGRGNFPPRFSGLQFPNYSSELNVNALELDDSALYLCASSLGNSYEQYFGPGTRLTVT.

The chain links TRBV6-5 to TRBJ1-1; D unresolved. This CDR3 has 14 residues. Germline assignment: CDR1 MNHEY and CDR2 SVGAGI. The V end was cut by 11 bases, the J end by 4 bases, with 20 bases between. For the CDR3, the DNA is TGTGCCTGCCGACCATCTTTCGAGGGCACTGAAGCTTTCTTT. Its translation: CACRPSFEGTEAFF.

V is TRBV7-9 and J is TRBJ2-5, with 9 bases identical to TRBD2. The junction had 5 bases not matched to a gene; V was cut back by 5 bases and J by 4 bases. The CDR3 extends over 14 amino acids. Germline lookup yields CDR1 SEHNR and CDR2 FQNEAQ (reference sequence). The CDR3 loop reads CASSPLAGIETQYF. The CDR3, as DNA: TGTGCCAGCAGCCCCCTAGCGGGGATAGAGACCCAGTACTTC. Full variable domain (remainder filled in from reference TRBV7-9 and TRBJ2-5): DTGVSQNPRHKITKRGQNVTFRCDPISEHNRLYWYRQTLGQGPEFLTYFQNEAQLEKSRLLSDRFSAERPKGSFSTLEIQRTEQGDSAMYLCASSPLAGIETQYFGPGTRLLVL.

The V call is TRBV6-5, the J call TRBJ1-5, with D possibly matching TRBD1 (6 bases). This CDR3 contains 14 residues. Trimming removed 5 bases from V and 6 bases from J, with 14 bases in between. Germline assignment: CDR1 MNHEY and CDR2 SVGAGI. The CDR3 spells CASSLSGAGQPQHF. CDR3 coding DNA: TGTGCCAGCAGTCTCTCGGGGGCAGGTCAGCCCCAGCATTTT.

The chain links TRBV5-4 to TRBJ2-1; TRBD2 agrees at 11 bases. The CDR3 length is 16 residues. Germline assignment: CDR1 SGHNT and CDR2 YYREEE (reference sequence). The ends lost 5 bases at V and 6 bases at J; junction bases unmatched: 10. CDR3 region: CASSFYLAGGFNEQFF. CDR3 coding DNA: TGTGCCAGCAGTTTCTATCTAGCGGGGGGATTCAATGAGCAGTTCTTC.

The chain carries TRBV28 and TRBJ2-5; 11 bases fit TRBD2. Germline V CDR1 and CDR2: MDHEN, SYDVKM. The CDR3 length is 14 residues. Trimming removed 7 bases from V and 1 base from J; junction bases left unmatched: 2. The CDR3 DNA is TGTGCCAGCAAGACTAGCGGGGTCCAAGAGACCCAGTACTTC. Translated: CASKTSGVQETQYF.

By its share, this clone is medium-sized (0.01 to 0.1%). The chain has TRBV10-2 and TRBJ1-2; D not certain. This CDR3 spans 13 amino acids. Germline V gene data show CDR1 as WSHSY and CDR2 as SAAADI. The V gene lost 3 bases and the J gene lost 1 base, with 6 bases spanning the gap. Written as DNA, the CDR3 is TGCGCCAGCAGTGACGGCTTTAACTATGGCTACACCTTC. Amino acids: CASSDGFNYGYTF.